Reported below is one TCR beta chain. There are many counts of this clonotype. Its antigen specificity is not known. No much larger clone exists at a distance of one base, and base qualities are not known. The study excluded patients with uncontrolled infections, other autoimmune diseases, pregnancy or lactation. Diagnoses were established on the basis of clinical symptoms, serum thyroxine and TRAb, thyroid ultrasound, and orbital computed tomography. Total RNA was extracted using Trizol reagent, and RNA quality was assessed on an Agilent 2100 Bioanalyzer. The sample is drawn from a study of T cells in Graves' hyperthyroidism and ophthalmopathy (dated by TCRdb to between 2018 and 2021). For context, the study as a whole: TCR V-J signatures able to tell the groups apart were searched for in a discovery cohort of some 100 patients, of whom around 43 had Graves' ophthalmopathy and under 65 had stable Graves' hyperthyroidism. Prospective prediction of ophthalmopathy was tested in an independent validation cohort consisting of 18 to 20 hyperthyroidism patients and 15 or so patients who later progressed to ophthalmopathy. The 100 discovery patients were randomly divided into training and test sets at a 7:3 ratio. The study also compared thyroid tissue and blood T-cell repertoires from a handful of Graves' hyperthyroidism patients. Following sampling, methimazole starting at 30 mg daily was given to hyperthyroidism patients, and high-dose intravenous methylprednisolone was given to ophthalmopathy patients. According to the paper, TCR Vbeta CDR3 sequencing was carried out on approximately 140 peripheral blood samples, which came from over 40 ophthalmopathy, some 73 hyperthyroidism and around 17 progressor patients. What the authors observed across the whole study: A 13 V-J signature model separated ophthalmopathy from stable hyperthyroidism, with just over 85% sensitivity and roughly 82% specificity in cross-validation and 80%/75% in testing. In validation, the model predicted progression to ophthalmopathy with 65% to 71% sensitivity and less than 80% specificity, a median of 6.5 months before onset. Most expanded thyroid clonotypes (frequency above 0.001) were also detected in blood, a finding suggesting that blood repertoires may reflect thyroid immune responses. Sample size was not statistically predetermined, and blinding of investigators to group allocation was not performed.

The junction shows trimming of 5 bases on V and 3 bases on J, plus 14 bases between the germline ends. Including cysteine and phenylalanine, the CDR3 has 14 amino acids. CDR3 DNA only is kept here, 42 bases in frame from base 1. The CDR1 and CDR2 encoded by the germline V gene (reference sequence) are SEHNR and FQNEAQ. Amplification of TCR beta CDR3 regions was carried out from RNA transcripts. The first round of RT-PCR for the TCR CDR3 was performed with the HTBI primer set and the Qiagen OneStep RT-PCR kit. Libraries were constructed in a second round of multiplex PCR, after which size selection and purification were performed. The libraries were sequenced on an Illumina HiSeq2000 using paired-end 100 bp reads. Concerning the study's data processing: SOAPnuke was used to process the raw data, throwing out any read that contained adapters or uncalled bases, had a mean Phred below 15, or lacked an exact constant-primer or identifier match. COPE v1.2.5 was used to merge high-quality paired reads, and clonotypes were defined as unique nucleotide sequences. MiTCR v1.1 was used to align the clonotypes against IMGT TRBV, TRBD and TRBJ reference segments. Only V-J combinations with frequency above 0.0001, covering 99% to 99.2% of repertoires, were analysed. The TCS score was defined as the ratio of F50 (clonal expansion) to E x V (chaos), calculated using BLOSUM62-based TCRdist between CDR3 peptides within each V-J. Welch's t-statistics and random forest reduced 500 to 550 V-J features to 10 to 15, which were used in a naive Bayes classifier (R e1071). Thyroid-blood repertoire similarity was quantified with the Morisita-Horn index. TCRdb redid the processing of the public reads, applying fastp at Q25 and MiXCR, and retained in-frame beta chains. Records with the same CDR3 protein are collapsed into one entry carrying the most frequent genes and DNA. The V and J calls, along with clone size, are taken from TCRdb and not from the paper's own processing. The sample has hundreds of thousands of distinct CDR3 sequences on record, less than 45% of them singletons. The ten most abundant clones make up about 7.2% of the sample.

The sequence is built from TRBV7-9 and TRBJ2-7; D gene: possibly TRBD1, on 6 matching bases. This receptor was obtained from an adult man with Graves' disease, either hyperthyroidism or ophthalmopathy (not recorded which). Input material: peripheral blood or thyroid tissue (not recorded which). The bases read TGTGCCAGCAGCCCCCGGGACACCATCTACGAGCAGTACTTC. This yields the protein CASSPRDTIYEQYF.